This entry lists 6 T cell receptor beta chains sequenced from one sample in a study of cytomegalovirus exposure and HLA in healthy donors. 60 Vbeta and 13 Jbeta primers were used in PCR. Sequencing used immunoSEQ multiplex PCR; TCRdb keeps in-frame clones, though not all of them. The sample lists approximately 140,000 clones; roughly 80% were seen once. Sequencing was done on a sample of PBMCs. These receptor sequences come from a human donor in good health.

The gene calls are TRBV5-1 and TRBJ2-5; 9 bases are a match to TRBD2. V dropped 4 bases and J dropped 3; count of bases not matched to a gene: 4. This CDR3 has 14 amino acids. Germline V gene sequence: CDR1 SGHRS, CDR2 YFSETQ. The CDR3 bases are TGCGCCAGCAGCCCGGGACTAGCCGAAGAGACCCAGTACTTC. It encodes CASSPGLAEETQYF.

The chain couples TRBV28 to TRBJ2-2; 10 bases agree with TRBD1. V shed 7 bases, J shed 2 bases, and the junction held 4 bases outside the gene matches. Germline assignment: CDR1 MDHEN and CDR2 SYDVKM. The CDR3 sequence is 15 residues long. Here the CDR3 DNA reads TGTGCCAGCACCAGGACAGGGGGTAACACCGGGGAGCTGTTTTTT. Its translation is CASTRTGGNTGELFF.

In this sample, this clone turned up a few times. The genes are TRBV6-1 and TRBJ1-1; TRBD1 is a possible D gene (5 bases). The germline gives CDR1 MNHNS, CDR2 SASEGT. This CDR3 has 15 amino acids. Deletions cut 7 bases from V and 1 base from J, with 16 bases between. Written as DNA, the CDR3 is TGTGCCAGCAAATCGGACAAGTCCAAGAACACTGAAGCTTTCTTT. Its translation is CASKSDKSKNTEAFF.

The chain combines TRBV7-6 with TRBJ1-4, with TRBD1 matching 8 bases. V gave up 2 bases and J gave up 5 bases; unmatched junction bases: 10. There are 17 residues in the CDR3. In germline, CDR1 is SGHVS, CDR2 FNYEAQ. The CDR3 bases are TGTGCCAGCAGCTTAAGGGGGCAGGGGGCTTGGAATGAAAAACTGTTTTTT. Translation: CASSLRGQGAWNEKLFF.

The chain is built from TRBV6-1 and TRBJ1-1; D is unresolved. The V end lost 3 bases, the J end lost 4 bases, and 6 bases lay between the germline ends. CDR3 size: 12 residues. Germline CDR1 MNHNS, CDR2 SASEGT. For the CDR3, the DNA is TGTGCCAGCAGTGATCATGTCACTGAAGCTTTCTTT. It encodes CASSDHVTEAFF.

The chain is built from TRBV18 and TRBJ1-4; 11 positions agree with TRBD1. Germline CDR1 KGHSH, CDR2 LQKENI. Trimming cost V 5 bases and J 8 bases; bases outside gene matches: 16. The CDR3 is 18 amino acids. The CDR3 bases are TGTGCCAGCTCATCACGTAGAGGACAGGGGGCCAAGGGAGAAAAACTGTTTTTT. Protein product: CASSSRRGQGAKGEKLFF.